This T cell receptor (beta chain) is from a study of blood T cell repertoires in COVID-19. CDR3 length: 13 residues. Data came from immunoSEQ multiplex PCR; TCRdb stores just in-frame clones and leaves some out. The sample records about 14,000 clones, 80% to 90% being singletons. J is TRBJ1-6 and V is TRBV21-1. TRBV21-1 is labeled a pseudogene. Sequenced sample: peripheral blood. The sequence came from a woman between 45 and 65 years old with active or convalescent COVID-19. The CDR3 region is CASSNEKDSPLHF. The CDR3 nucleotides read TGTGCCAGCAGCAATGAGAAAGATTCACCCCTCCACTTT.